This passage covers 20 T cell receptor beta chains from one sample sequenced in a study of blood T cells in healthy people across ages. Primed by a sample-barcoded 5' primer and a J-beta primer mix, a second PCR proceeded for roughly 6 to 12 cycles. A single record per CDR3 protein comes from TCRdb applying MiXCR to the 5' RACE reads. Of hundreds of thousands of distinct CDR3 sequences detected, under 25% appear once; the ten largest clones hold under 4%. Sequences were obtained from blood. These receptors were taken from a man in his 70s in good health.

This chain joins TRBV20-1 and TRBJ1-2, with TRBD1 identical over 8 bases. V lost 2 bases and J lost 10; bases outside the gene matches: 12. This CDR3 contains 14 residues. Germline CDR1 DFQATT, CDR2 SNEGSKA (reference sequence). CDR3 amino acids: CSARQGADLVVYTF. CDR3 bases: TGCAGTGCTAGACAGGGGGCGGATCTAGTCGTCTACACCTTC.

The table lists this clonotype with a few counts. The chain uses TRBV28 and TRBJ2-5, with unresolved D. The J call is uncertain, as TRBJ2-7 better fits the DNA end. The germline CDR1 and CDR2 sequences are MDHEN and SYDVKM. CDR3 length equals 13 residues. The CDR3 coding sequence is TGTGCCAGCAGCCCGGACGGGTACTACGAGCAGTACTTC. Its protein is CASSPDGYYEQYF.

The V call is TRBV7-8, the J call TRBJ1-4; 9 bases fit TRBD1. CDR3 length: 16 residues. Germline CDR1 and CDR2: SGHVS and FQNEAQ. V was pared by 1 base and J by 6 bases, with 6 bases of the junction left unmatched. The CDR3 here is CASSLVGGQGDEKLFF. The CDR3 nucleotides read TGTGCCAGCAGCTTAGTGGGGGGACAGGGTGATGAAAAACTGTTTTTT.

This clonotype has at least ten counts. This chain connects TRBV12-3 or TRBV12-4 to TRBJ2-3; D might be TRBD2 (6 bases). There are 16 residues in the CDR3. V lost 7 bases and J 9 bases, leaving 26 bases between the germline ends. CDR3 loop: CASTSPFAGSTRTQYF. As DNA, the CDR3 is TGTGCCAGCACCTCCCCCTTTGCGGGGTCCACGCGGACGCAGTATTTT.

The chain links TRBV7-9 to TRBJ1-1; perhaps TRBD1 as D (6 bases). From germline, CDR1 is SEHNR and CDR2 FQNEAQ (reference sequence). V dropped 4 bases and J dropped 1 base, with 10 bases sitting between them. The CDR3 is made up of 14 amino acids. CDR3 residues: CASSSWGQNTEAFF. The CDR3 DNA reads TGTGCCAGCAGCTCCTGGGGACAGAACACTGAAGCTTTCTTT.

Remarks on this clonotype: The DNA is omitted, as the CDR3 cannot be located on it reliably, and the CDR3 follows TCRdb's listing. J is TRBJ1-4 and V is TRBV12-3 or TRBV12-4; TRBD1, the D gene given by the table, was not confirmed from the DNA. The CDR3 spans 15 residues, counting both ends. CDR3 amino acids: CASSSSWADGEKLFF.

Concerning this clonotype: Sequence at one end of the junction differs from germline and may be a read error. J is TRBJ2-3 and V is TRBV12-3 or TRBV12-4; perhaps TRBD1 as D (6 bases). The CDR3 has 15 amino acids. The CDR3, as DNA: TGTGCCAGCAGTCAGGCGACAGGAACCACAAATACGCAGTATTTT. It translates to CASSQATGTTNTQYF.

The chain joins TRBV5-5 to TRBJ1-1; 8 positions agree with TRBD1. This CDR3 is 15 amino acids long. Germline V gene lookup returns CDR1 SGHKS and CDR2 YYEKEE (reference sequence). The V gene end was trimmed by 4 bases and the J gene end by 11 bases; junction bases not matched to a gene: 16. In nucleotides, the CDR3 is TGTGCCAGCAGCCTTGGGACAGGCGATACACTGAAGGCTTTCTTT. Amino acids: CASSLGTGDTLKAFF.

This clonotype was seen just once. The J gene is TRBJ2-5, the V gene TRBV2, with D possibly being TRBD2 (5 bases). Matching the DNA end better, TRBJ2-1 makes the J call doubtful. CDR3 size: 13 residues. Germline V gene lookup returns CDR1 SNHLY and CDR2 FYNNEI. In DNA form, the CDR3 reads TGTGCCAGCAGTTCCGGGATTTCCAATGAGCAGTTCTTC. Translating it yields CASSSGISNEQFF.

This clonotype appeared many times. The chain has TRBV10-3 and TRBJ2-7; 8 nucleotides align to TRBD1. The germline gives CDR1 ENHRY, CDR2 SYGVKD. This CDR3 is built from 15 residues. V shed 0 bases, J shed 5 bases, and the junction held 6 bases outside the gene matches. In nucleotides, the CDR3 is TGTGCCATCAGTGAGTCGAGCGGACAGGGCCACGAGCAGTACTTC. Protein product: CAISESSGQGHEQYF.

This clonotype was found once. This chain uses TRBV2 with TRBJ2-5; D is possibly TRBD1 (8 bases). The CDR3 is 14 residues long. V was clipped by 8 bases and J by 4 bases, with 17 bases between them. Germline-derived CDR1 and CDR2 are SNHLY and FYNNEI. The chain's CDR3 is CASGKTGGGETQYF. DNA for the CDR3: TGTGCCAGCGGGAAAACAGGGGGGGGAGAGACCCAGTACTTC.

V gene TRBV6-5 combines with J gene TRBJ2-4; D is unclear. Germline V gene lookup returns CDR1 MNHEY and CDR2 SVGAGI. Deletions cut 5 bases from V and 0 bases from J, with 11 bases between. The length of the CDR3 is 15 residues. The CDR3 protein is CASSPTTLAKNIQYF. CDR3 nucleotides: TGTGCCAGCAGTCCAACTACCTTAGCCAAAAACATTCAGTACTTC.

The chain couples TRBV20-1 to TRBJ2-7, with D perhaps given as TRBD1 or TRBD2 (5 bases each). The V gene's germline CDR1 is DFQATT and CDR2 SNEGSKA (reference sequence). V was pared by 6 bases and J by 6 bases, with 18 bases between. The CDR3 has 13 amino acids. The CDR3 sequence is CSAREGPTAEQYF. The CDR3 DNA sequence: TGCAGTGCCCGCGAGGGGCCAACGGCCGAGCAGTACTTC.

The CDR3 bases are TGCAGCGTTGTCAGACAAGAGACCCAGTACTTC. This codes for CSVVRQETQYF. The rearrangement links TRBV29-1 to TRBJ2-5; D unresolved. CDR1 and CDR2 from the germline V gene are SQVTM and ANQGSEA. Trimming left V 4 bases short and J 2 bases short, with 5 bases between. The CDR3 runs 11 residues.

This chain connects TRBV13 to TRBJ2-1; D may correspond to TRBD1 or TRBD2 (5 bases each). V was trimmed by 5 bases and J by 1 base, leaving 12 bases between them. Germline CDR1 PRHDT, CDR2 FYEKMQ (reference sequence). The CDR3 runs to 15 residues. The CDR3 coding sequence is TGTGCCAGCAGCCCCCCGGGGCGGTCCTACAATGAGCAGTTCTTC. Translating it yields CASSPPGRSYNEQFF.

This clonotype was seen more than once but under ten times. This chain connects TRBV20-1 to TRBJ2-3, with 7 bases that match TRBD2. The CDR3 covers 13 residues. The germline gives CDR1 DFQATT, CDR2 SNEGSKA (reference sequence). CDR3 DNA: TGCAGCGCTTCGGGAGGTAGCACAGATACGCAGTATTTT. The encoded protein is CSASGGSTDTQYF.

This clonotype was seen a few times. CDR3 sequence: CASSPGTWETQYF. The CDR3, as DNA: TGCGCCAGCAGCCCAGGGACATGGGAGACCCAGTACTTC. The V call is TRBV5-1, the J call TRBJ2-5; maybe TRBD1 (6 bases). The CDR3 contains 13 residues. Germline-derived CDR1 and CDR2 are SGHRS and YFSETQ. The V end lost 4 bases, the J end lost 5 bases, and 12 bases lay between the germline ends.

The V gene is TRBV28, the J gene TRBJ2-5, with D unclear. TRBJ2-1 matches the DNA end more closely, so the J call is doubtful. Germline values: CDR1 MDHEN, CDR2 SYDVKM. The CDR3 loop spans 15 amino acids. DNA for the CDR3: TGTGCCAGCAGTTTTATTCGTGTGGGAAACAATGAGCAGTTCTTC. Translating gives CASSFIRVGNNEQFF.

This clonotype came up a few times. The chain recombines TRBV6-2 or TRBV6-3 with TRBJ2-5; TRBD1 matches at 7 bases. The J call may be incorrect, as the DNA end agrees better with TRBJ2-7. Germline CDR1 reads MNHEY; CDR2 reads SVGEGT. The CDR3 extends over 14 amino acids. CDR3 sequence reads: CASTQGQFSYEQYF. The CDR3 coding sequence is TGTGCCAGCACTCAGGGACAGTTTTCCTACGAGCAGTACTTC.

This chain links TRBV5-8 with TRBJ1-4; 9 bases agree with TRBD1. The CDR3 length is 15 residues. CDR1 and CDR2 (germline): SGHTS, YDEGEE. V lost 3 bases, J lost 7 bases, and 7 bases stayed unmatched. The CDR3 DNA follows: TGTGCCAGCAGCTCAAAGACAGGGGGTATTGAAAAACTGTTTTTT. This sequence encodes CASSSKTGGIEKLFF.